Each of the 21 T cell receptor beta chains below was sequenced from the same sample in a study of T cells expressing NK-cell markers. TCRdb re-called the 5' RACE reads and shows each CDR3 protein once, DNA omitted. Recorded for this sample: 450,000 to 600,000 distinct CDR3 sequences. Sequenced input: blood T cells: a sorted CD56 or NKG2C T cell subset, CD4+ or CD8+ T cells, or bulk PBMC T cells (not recorded which). The source of these receptors is a man younger than 35 in good health.

The chain joins TRBV28 to TRBJ2-7; there is no DNA to check the TCRdb D call of TRBD1. The CDR3 consists of 13 residues. From germline, CDR1 is MDHEN and CDR2 SYDVKM. CDR3: CASSLAQGSEQYF. The full variable domain, its missing parts supplied by reference TRBV28 and TRBJ2-7, is DVKVTQSSRYLVKRTGEKVFLECVQDMDHENMFWYRQDPGLGLRLIYFSYDVKMKEKGDIPEGYSVSREKKERFSLILESASTNQTSMYLCASSLAQGSEQYFGPGTRLTVT.

CDR3 sequence reads: CASSDGENQPQHF. The chain has TRBV10-2 and TRBJ1-5. Germline V CDR1 and CDR2: WSHSY, SAAADI. The CDR3 runs 13 residues.

The chain employs TRBV6-2 or TRBV6-3 and TRBJ2-5; TCRdb selects TRBD1, and the lack of DNA leaves this call unchecked. The CDR3 extends over 17 amino acids. Germline CDR1 MNHEY, CDR2 SVGEGT. CDR3 region: CASSYPETGTTQETQYF.

The V and J genes are TRBV12-3 or TRBV12-4 and TRBJ1-2; TCRdb selects TRBD1, and the lack of DNA leaves this call unchecked. CDR3 length: 16 residues. CDR3 region: CASSPRGQGQDYGYTF.

The J gene is TRBJ2-3, the V gene TRBV20-1; no DNA is available, so the TRBD1 call from TCRdb remains unchecked. The germline V gene encodes CDR1 DFQATT and CDR2 SNEGSKA (reference sequence). This CDR3 has 15 amino acids. CDR3 region: CSAVRQGRNADTQYF.

V usage is TRBV5-1 and J usage is TRBJ2-5; there is no DNA to check the TCRdb D call of TRBD2. CDR1 is SGHRS and CDR2 is YFSETQ in the germline V gene. The CDR3 extends over 17 amino acids. CDR3 sequence: CASSSGLAGGQGETQYF.

The rearrangement joins TRBV11-3 to TRBJ1-1; TCRdb proposes TRBD1, but this gene call is untestable without DNA. Germline V gives CDR1 SGHNT, CDR2 YENEEA. This CDR3 has 13 residues. Here the CDR3 reads CASSWAENTEAFF.

The chain links TRBV24-1 to TRBJ2-3; TCRdb's D call, TRBD2, is unchecked because there is no DNA. The CDR3 covers 16 residues. Germline lookup yields CDR1 KGHDR and CDR2 SFDVKD. The CDR3 loop is CATSDKTRSGTDTQYF.

The chain employs TRBV3-1 and TRBJ2-2; TCRdb reports TRBD2, a call that lacks DNA to check it against. This CDR3 contains 14 residues. CDR1 LGHDT and CDR2 YNNKEL come from the germline V gene (reference sequence). The CDR3: CASSQISGAGELFF.

J is TRBJ1-5 and V is TRBV24-1. Germline V gene sequence: CDR1 KGHDR, CDR2 SFDVKD. CDR3 length: 15 residues. The CDR3 here is CATSDPQAGNQPQHF.

The rearrangement joins TRBV20-1 to TRBJ2-5; the TCRdb call, TRBD1, lacks DNA for checking. Germline CDR1 reads DFQATT; CDR2 reads SNEGSKA (reference sequence). The CDR3 sequence is 14 residues long. CDR3 region: CSADLRGMEETQYF.

The V gene is TRBV24-1, the J gene TRBJ2-2. The CDR3 totals 16 residues. The germline V gene has CDR1 KGHDR and CDR2 SFDVKD. CDR3 sequence: CATSTSRILDTGELFF.

This sequence joins TRBV12-3 or TRBV12-4 and TRBJ2-3; checking the TCRdb D call of TRBD2 is not possible without DNA. The CDR3 is made up of 16 amino acids. CDR3 region: CASSSRLAGETDTQYF.

This chain joins TRBV5-1 and TRBJ2-1; the D call from TCRdb, TRBD1, cannot be confirmed without DNA. This CDR3 region has 11 residues. The V gene's germline CDR1 is SGHRS and CDR2 YFSETQ. The CDR3 region is CASRDRGPKFF.

The chain links TRBV12-5 to TRBJ2-2. From germline, CDR1 is LGHNT and CDR2 FRNRAP. The CDR3 spans 15 residues. The CDR3 reads CASGFVGADTGELFF.

This chain links TRBV20-1 with TRBJ2-3; TCRdb selects TRBD2, and the lack of DNA leaves this call unchecked. The CDR3 is 15 amino acids. Germline assignment: CDR1 DFQATT and CDR2 SNEGSKA (reference sequence). CDR3 amino acids: CSANQREVSTDTQYF.

V is TRBV7-2 and J is TRBJ2-1; TCRdb calls TRBD2, which cannot be checked without DNA. Germline assignment: CDR1 SGHTA and CDR2 FQGNSA. This CDR3 region has 15 residues. CDR3 sequence: CASSPREGNHNEQFF.

The J gene is TRBJ1-3, the V gene TRBV12-3 or TRBV12-4; without DNA, the TCRdb call of TRBD1 cannot be checked. This CDR3 is 16 amino acids long. CDR3 region: CASSLLAGLEGNTIYF.

The rearrangement joins TRBV5-1 to TRBJ1-2; the TCRdb call, TRBD1, lacks DNA for checking. Looked up from germline, CDR1 is SGHRS and CDR2 is YFSETQ. The CDR3 covers 14 residues. The CDR3 loop reads CASSLTTGVSGYTF.

This chain links TRBV7-6 with TRBJ2-7; TCRdb indicates TRBD1, and absent DNA this call remains unverified. CDR3 length equals 15 residues. Germline loops: CDR1 SGHVS, CDR2 FNYEAQ. The chain's CDR3 is CASSAGWTGGYEQYF.

The J gene is TRBJ2-7, the V gene TRBV2; absent DNA, TCRdb's TRBD2 call cannot be checked. The CDR3 extends over 17 amino acids. CDR1 and CDR2 from the germline V gene are SNHLY and FYNNEI. The CDR3 loop reads CASSETRLAGISYEQYF.